The clone carrying this T cell receptor beta chain came up a few times. Cryopreserved PBMCs provided 2 to 2.5 micrograms of genomic DNA for the TCR beta libraries. The data stem from a study of cytotoxic CD8 clonotypes in ibrutinib-treated CLL. Between the trimmed V and J ends, which lost 0 bases and 8 bases, there was a span of 16 bases. Germline values: CDR1 SGHDN, CDR2 FVKESK. The CDR3 is 15 amino acids. Clones were sequenced by immunoSEQ multiplex PCR, and TCRdb holds only the in-frame ones, with some missing. The sample includes 160,000 or so clones, about 84% seen only once; the top ten take over 4.5%.

V gene TRBV14 combines with J gene TRBJ1-2, with a tentative D call TRBD1 (6 bases). The origin of this receptor is a human donor with chronic lymphocytic leukemia. The sample consisted of PBMCs, taken after 24 months of ibrutinib treatment. The CDR3 is CASSQDWLGASGYTF. CDR3 sequence (DNA): TGTGCCAGCAGCCAAGATTGGTTGGGGGCGAGCGGCTACACCTTC.